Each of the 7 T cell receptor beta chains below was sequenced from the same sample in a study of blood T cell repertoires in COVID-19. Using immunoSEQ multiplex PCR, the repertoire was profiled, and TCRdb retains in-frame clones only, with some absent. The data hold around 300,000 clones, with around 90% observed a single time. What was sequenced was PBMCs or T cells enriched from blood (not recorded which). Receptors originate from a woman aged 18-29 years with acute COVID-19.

CDR3 loop: CASSILAGLSYEQYF. The CDR3, as DNA: TGTGCCAGTAGTATCTTAGCGGGGCTCTCCTACGAGCAGTACTTC. The genes are TRBV19 and TRBJ2-7; 8 nucleotides align to TRBD2. With 3 bases clipped from V and 0 bases from J, the junction kept 4 bases outside the gene matches. The CDR3 has 15 amino acids. From germline, CDR1 is LNHDA and CDR2 SQIVND (reference sequence). The whole variable domain, remainder taken from reference TRBV19 and TRBJ2-7, is DGGITQSPKYLFRKEGQNVTLSCEQNLNHDAMYWYRQDPGQGLRLIYYSQIVNDFQKGDIAEGYSVSREKKESFPLTVTSAQKNPTAFYLCASSILAGLSYEQYFGPGTRLTVT.

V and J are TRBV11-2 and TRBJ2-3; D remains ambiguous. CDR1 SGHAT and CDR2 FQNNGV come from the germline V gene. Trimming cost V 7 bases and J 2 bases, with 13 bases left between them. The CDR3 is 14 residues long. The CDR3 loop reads CASTRRADTDTQYF. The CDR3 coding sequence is TGTGCCAGCACCCGTCGTGCGGACACAGATACGCAGTATTTT.

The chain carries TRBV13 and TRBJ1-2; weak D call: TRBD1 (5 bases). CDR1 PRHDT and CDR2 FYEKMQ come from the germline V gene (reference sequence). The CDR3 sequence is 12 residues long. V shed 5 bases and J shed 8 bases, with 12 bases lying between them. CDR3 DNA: TGTGCCAGCAGCATCGACAGCCGGGGCTACACCTTC. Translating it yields CASSIDSRGYTF.

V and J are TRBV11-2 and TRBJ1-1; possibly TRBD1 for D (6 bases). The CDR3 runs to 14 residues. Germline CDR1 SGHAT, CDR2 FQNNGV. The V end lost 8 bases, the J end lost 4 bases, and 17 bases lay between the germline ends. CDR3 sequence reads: CASRGAREGTEAFF. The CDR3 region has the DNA TGTGCCAGCCGGGGGGCCAGGGAGGGCACTGAAGCTTTCTTT.

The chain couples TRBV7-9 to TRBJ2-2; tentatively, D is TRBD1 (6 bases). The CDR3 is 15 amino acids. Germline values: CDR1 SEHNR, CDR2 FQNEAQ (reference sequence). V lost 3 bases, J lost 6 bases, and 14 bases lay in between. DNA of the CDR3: TGTGCCAGCAGCTTGGGGCAGGGGTATCCCGGGGAGCTGTTTTTT. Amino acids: CASSLGQGYPGELFF.

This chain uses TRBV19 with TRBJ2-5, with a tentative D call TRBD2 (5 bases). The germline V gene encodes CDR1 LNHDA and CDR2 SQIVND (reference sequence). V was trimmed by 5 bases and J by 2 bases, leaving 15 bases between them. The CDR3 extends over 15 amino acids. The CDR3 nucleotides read TGTGCCAGTAGTCTTGGGGAAGGACTTCAAGAGACCCAGTACTTC. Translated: CASSLGEGLQETQYF.

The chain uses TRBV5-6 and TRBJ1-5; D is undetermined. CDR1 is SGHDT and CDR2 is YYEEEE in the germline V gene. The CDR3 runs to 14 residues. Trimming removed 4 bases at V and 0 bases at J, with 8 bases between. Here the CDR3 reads CASSPGSSNQPQHF. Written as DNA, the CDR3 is TGTGCCAGCAGCCCGGGGAGTAGCAATCAGCCCCAGCATTTT.